A single sample gave rise to the 29 T cell receptor beta chains below, sequenced in a study of vaccination effects on CD4 cells after COVID-19. What these receptors recognize is not known. TCRdb's copy holds only in-frame clones and misses some; the assay was immunoSEQ multiplex PCR. The sample carries 70,000 to 85,000 clones, 80% to 85% recorded once. Viral peptide pool expansion of antigen-specific CD4+ T cells preceded sequencing in the ViraFEST assay. Isolation of CD4+ T cells took place after about 10 days of culture. Vaccine administered to participants consisted of two doses of either BNT162b2 or mRNA-1273. Specimen: CD4+ T cells from PBMCs cultured with HCoV-229E spike peptides, collected after COVID-19 vaccination. Every receptor here comes from a human donor who received a COVID-19 vaccine.

This chain links TRBV29-1 with TRBJ2-5, with D possibly being TRBD1 or TRBD2 (6 bases each). CDR1 SQVTM and CDR2 ANQGSEA come from the germline V gene. The ends were cut back, 8 bases at V and 7 bases at J, with 23 bases in the middle. There are 14 residues in the CDR3. CDR3 coding DNA: TGCAGCTTAGCCGGGGGCCCTTCGATCGGGACCCAGTACTTC. Translation: CSLAGGPSIGTQYF.

Turning to this clone: In the same sample, other DNA sequences code for this CDR3. The chain combines TRBV11-2 with TRBJ1-2; TRBD1 might be the D (6 bases). CDR3 length: 12 residues. From germline, CDR1 is SGHAT and CDR2 FQNNGV. Trimming took 0 bases from V and 7 from J, leaving 6 bases between them. CDR3 in DNA: TGTGCCAGCAGCTTAGAGGGGGCTGGCTACACCTTC. The encoded protein is CASSLEGAGYTF.

This sequence joins TRBV12-3 or TRBV12-4 and TRBJ1-2; D remains ambiguous. This CDR3 region has 11 residues. Trimming took off 5 bases at V and 3 bases at J, with 4 bases between the two ends. This CDR3 reads CASSRDYGYTF. The CDR3 bases are TGTGCCAGCAGTCGGGACTATGGCTACACCTTC.

This chain connects TRBV12-3 or TRBV12-4 to TRBJ2-2; TRBD2 matches at 7 bases. CDR3 length: 13 residues. With 5 bases clipped from V and 4 bases from J, the junction kept 1 base outside the gene matches. In DNA form, the CDR3 reads TGTGCCAGCAGTCCTAGCGGCACCGGGGAGCTGTTTTTT. Residues: CASSPSGTGELFF.

The gene calls are TRBV14 and TRBJ1-1; TRBD1 aligns across 8 bases. The CDR3 totals 15 residues. V dropped 2 bases and J dropped 1; count of bases not matched to a gene: 3. Germline V lookup: CDR1 SGHDN, CDR2 FVKESK. The CDR3: CASSQRDRWNTEAFF. The CDR3 DNA reads TGTGCCAGCAGCCAAAGGGACAGGTGGAACACTGAAGCTTTCTTT.

This sequence joins TRBV19 and TRBJ1-2; a weak D match, TRBD1 (6 bases). This CDR3 has 15 residues. The germline V gene encodes CDR1 LNHDA and CDR2 SQIVND (reference sequence). Trimming stripped 6 bases from V and 5 bases from J, with 19 bases between. The CDR3 DNA reads TGTGCCAGTAGCCCAAACAGGGAAGTTGGTTATGGCTACACCTTC. Its protein is CASSPNREVGYGYTF.

The chain is built from TRBV5-1 and TRBJ1-5; the D is unclear. V dropped 2 bases and J dropped 4 bases, with 13 bases sitting between them. Per the germline V gene, CDR1 is SGHRS and CDR2 is YFSETQ. The CDR3 has 15 residues. CDR3 DNA: TGCGCCAGCAGCTTAGGAGCCGGACCTAATCAGCCCCAGCATTTT. Translating gives CASSLGAGPNQPQHF.

This chain links TRBV5-1 with TRBJ2-3; D is undetermined. The CDR3 is made up of 14 amino acids. Trimming took 1 base from V and 0 from J, leaving 6 bases between them. Germline V gives CDR1 SGHRS, CDR2 YFSETQ. CDR3 sequence (DNA): TGCGCCAGCAGCTTGTTGGCAAGCACAGATACGCAGTATTTT. It encodes CASSLLASTDTQYF.

The V and J genes are TRBV24-1 and TRBJ2-3; D is perhaps TRBD1 or TRBD2 (5 bases each). The CDR3 consists of 17 residues. V was clipped by 0 bases and J by 3 bases, with 15 bases between them. Germline assignment: CDR1 KGHDR and CDR2 SFDVKD. This CDR3 is CATSDLVGDGSTDTQYF. The CDR3 DNA reads as TGTGCCACCAGTGATTTGGTAGGGGACGGTAGTACAGATACGCAGTATTTT.

The chain links TRBV2 to TRBJ1-6; 9 nucleotides align to TRBD1. Germline V gene data show CDR1 as SNHLY and CDR2 as FYNNEI. The V and J ends lost 3 bases and 9 bases, in that order; junction bases with no gene match: 6. The CDR3 runs to 15 residues. CDR3 region: CASSEWDRVGSPLHF. In DNA, the CDR3 is TGTGCCAGCAGTGAGTGGGACAGGGTTGGTTCACCCCTCCACTTT.

The chain links TRBV5-1 to TRBJ2-3, with 9 bases matching TRBD1. J was trimmed by 2 bases and V by 3 bases; bases with no gene match: 10. The CDR3 sequence is 17 residues long. CDR1 is SGHRS and CDR2 is YFSETQ in the germline V gene. CDR3 in amino acids: CASSYGTGWRDTDTQYF. Here the CDR3 DNA reads TGCGCCAGCAGCTACGGGACAGGGTGGAGGGACACAGATACGCAGTATTTT.

The V gene is TRBV7-9, the J gene TRBJ2-3, with TRBD2 matching over 8 bases. The V gene's germline CDR1 is SEHNR and CDR2 FQNEAQ (reference sequence). The CDR3 totals 15 residues. V shed 7 bases and J 0 bases; nucleotides not matched to a gene: 6. CDR3 in DNA: TGTGCCAGCACCCTGGTAGCGGGGAGCACAGATACGCAGTATTTT. This sequence encodes CASTLVAGSTDTQYF. Full variable domain (rest looked up from reference TRBV7-9 and TRBJ2-3): DTGVSQNPRHKITKRGQNVTFRCDPISEHNRLYWYRQTLGQGPEFLTYFQNEAQLEKSRLLSDRFSAERPKGSFSTLEIQRTEQGDSAMYLCASTLVAGSTDTQYFGPGTRLTVL.

The chain has TRBV25-1 and TRBJ1-2; a weak D match, TRBD1 (5 bases). Germline lookup yields CDR1 MGHDK and CDR2 SYGVNS. The V end lost 2 bases, the J end lost 4 bases, and 14 bases lay between the germline ends. The CDR3 has 15 amino acids. The CDR3, as DNA: TGTGCCAGCAGTGAAGGAGGGGCGCGGGTCTATGGCTACACCTTC. Protein sequence: CASSEGGARVYGYTF.

The chain is built from TRBV5-1 and TRBJ2-7; 7 nucleotides agree with TRBD2. The V gene's germline CDR1 is SGHRS and CDR2 YFSETQ. V trimming: 0 bases; J trimming: 2 bases; junction bases outside the gene matches: 8. CDR3 length equals 16 residues. The CDR3 region has the DNA TGCGCCAGCAGCTTGGGGGGCGGGACTATGGCCTACGAGCAGTACGTC. As protein: CASSLGGGTMAYEQYV.

This clone was counted a few times. The gene calls are TRBV5-6 and TRBJ1-1; no firm D call. Germline lookup yields CDR1 SGHDT and CDR2 YYEEEE. The CDR3 loop spans 13 amino acids. The V end lost 0 bases, the J end lost 0 bases, and 3 bases lay between the germline ends. CDR3 DNA: TGTGCCAGCAGCTTGGGGGTGAACACTGAAGCTTTCTTT. Translated: CASSLGVNTEAFF. Full variable domain (remainder filled in from reference TRBV5-6 and TRBJ1-1): DAGVTQSPTHLIKTRGQQVTLRCSPKSGHDTVSWYQQALGQGPQFIFQYYEEEERQRGNFPDRFSGHQFPNYSSELNVNALLLGDSALYLCASSLGVNTEAFFGQGTRLTVV.

This sequence joins TRBV6-2 or TRBV6-3 and TRBJ2-1, with 14 bases lining up with TRBD2. The CDR3 contains 16 residues. J gave up 4 bases and V 4 bases, and 3 bases lay outside the gene matches. CDR1 is MNHEY and CDR2 is SVGEGT in the germline V gene. In DNA, the CDR3 is TGTGCCAGCAGTTCGACTAGCGGGGGGGCATACAATGAGCAGTTCTTC. It specifies CASSSTSGGAYNEQFF.

The chain joins TRBV7-2 to TRBJ2-3; unclear D gene. V was cut by 1 base and J by 1 base, with 15 bases left in between. The CDR3 runs 17 residues. CDR1 is SGHTA and CDR2 is FQGNSA in the germline V gene. The CDR3 DNA reads TGTGCCAGCAGCTTAGGGGTAGGGTCTCTAGGCACAGATACGCAGTATTTT. Its translation is CASSLGVGSLGTDTQYF.

This chain connects TRBV18 to TRBJ1-4; 8 bases fit TRBD1. Germline CDR1 is KGHSH and CDR2 is LQKENI. The CDR3 length is 18 residues. V lost 6 bases and J lost 3; bases outside the gene matches: 15. CDR3 amino acids: CASSPTGSGGAANEKLFF. For the CDR3, the DNA is TGTGCCAGCTCCCCTACGGGCTCAGGGGGCGCGGCTAATGAAAAACTGTTTTTT.

This sequence joins TRBV30 and TRBJ2-2; D gene unclear. The ends were cut back, 3 bases at V and 4 bases at J, with 21 bases in the middle. The CDR3 contains 17 residues. Looked up from germline, CDR1 is GTSNPN and CDR2 is SVGIG (reference sequence). The CDR3 loop is CAWRFTPLGRTTGELFF. For the CDR3, the DNA is TGTGCCTGGAGGTTTACCCCCCTTGGCAGGACCACCGGGGAGCTGTTTTTT.

The genes are TRBV13 and TRBJ2-1; 8 positions agree with TRBD1. The CDR3 is 14 amino acids. The V segment lost 6 bases and the J segment 4 bases; nucleotides outside the gene matches: 5. CDR1 PRHDT and CDR2 FYEKMQ come from the germline V gene (reference sequence). CDR3 bases: TGTGCCAGCAGGAGACAGGGGTCATACAATGAGCAGTTCTTC. Its translation is CASRRQGSYNEQFF.

The rearrangement links TRBV27 to TRBJ1-5; D is ambiguous. This CDR3 has 15 residues. Germline V gives CDR1 MNHEY, CDR2 SMNVEV (reference sequence). V was cut by 5 bases and J by 3 bases, with 14 bases left in between. CDR3 sequence reads: CASSPRSSINQPQHF. The CDR3 DNA follows: TGTGCCAGCAGTCCCCGTTCGAGCATCAATCAGCCCCAGCATTTT.

This chain's CDR3 is CASSDIHSPGNTEAFF. The CDR3 nucleotides read TGTGCCAGCAGCGATATACACAGCCCGGGGAACACTGAAGCTTTCTTT. The chain uses TRBV3-1 (or the pseudogene TRBV3-2) and TRBJ1-1, with D unclear. V was pared by 5 bases and J by 1 base, with 17 bases between. Per germline, CDR1 LGHDT and CDR2 YNNKEL (reference sequence). There are 16 residues in the CDR3.

This clone was picked up a small number of times. V gene TRBV12-3 or TRBV12-4 combines with J gene TRBJ1-2; perhaps TRBD1 as D (5 bases). With 5 bases removed from V and 1 base from J, the gap between germline ends came to 8 bases. This CDR3 comprises 13 residues. The CDR3 sequence is CASSRQINYGYTF. DNA of the CDR3: TGTGCCAGCAGTCGACAGATTAACTATGGCTACACCTTC.

The chain couples TRBV10-1 to TRBJ2-5; D might be TRBD2 (5 bases). The CDR3 runs 14 residues. Germline values: CDR1 WNHNN, CDR2 SYGVQD (reference sequence). The ends were cut back, 8 bases at V and 2 bases at J, with 15 bases in the middle. CDR3 sequence: CASSRSGDQETQYF. The CDR3 nucleotides are TGCGCCAGCTCAAGGAGCGGAGATCAAGAGACCCAGTACTTC.

The gene calls are TRBV6-2 or TRBV6-3 and TRBJ2-1; tentative D call: TRBD1 (6 bases). The CDR3 is made up of 12 amino acids. With 5 bases removed from V and 9 bases from J, the gap between germline ends came to 11 bases. Germline-derived CDR1 and CDR2 are MNHEY and SVGEGT. CDR3 sequence: CASSNPGAEQFF. In DNA, the CDR3 is TGTGCCAGCAGTAACCCAGGGGCTGAGCAGTTCTTC.

This sequence joins TRBV6-5 and TRBJ1-1; D may be TRBD1 (5 bases). From germline, CDR1 is MNHEY and CDR2 SVGAGI. This CDR3 has 15 residues. With 1 base removed from V and 5 bases from J, the gap between germline ends came to 14 bases. In DNA, the CDR3 is TGTGCCAGCAGTTACTTCAGGGTCGGAAGGACTGAAGCTTTCTTT. Translation gives CASSYFRVGRTEAFF.

This chain links TRBV7-3 with TRBJ2-2; D is unresolved. Germline values: CDR1 SGHTA, CDR2 FQGTGA. The CDR3 runs to 13 residues. V was pared by 0 bases and J by 6 bases, with 5 bases between. The DNA of the CDR3 is TGTGCCAGCAGCTTAACCGGCGCCGGGGAGCTGTTTTTT. This gives the protein CASSLTGAGELFF.

V is TRBV19 and J is TRBJ1-1, with 9 bases fitting TRBD1. With V trimmed by 4 bases and J by 2 bases, 11 bases remained unmatched. The CDR3 contains 17 residues. Germline V lookup: CDR1 LNHDA, CDR2 SQIVND (reference sequence). The CDR3 bases are TGTGCCAGTAGTAAAGGGACAGGGCCTGGAGAAAACACTGAAGCTTTCTTT. It specifies CASSKGTGPGENTEAFF.

The V and J genes are TRBV24-1 and TRBJ2-3, with 11 bases lining up with TRBD1. Germline CDR1 is KGHDR and CDR2 is SFDVKD. J was trimmed by 4 bases and V by 4 bases; bases with no gene match: 0. This CDR3 comprises 14 residues. The CDR3 region has the DNA TGTGCCACCAGTGAGGGACAGGGGGCAGATACGCAGTATTTT. Translation gives CATSEGQGADTQYF.